The 26 T cell receptor beta chains listed next were all sequenced from one sample in a study of regulatory T cells in long-lasting Graves disease. Investigators prepared the TCR beta libraries by applying iRepertoire HTBI primers and Arm-PCR of CDR3 regions. Using its own MiXCR run on the multiplex PCR reads, TCRdb lists one record per CDR3 protein. This table has around 500,000 distinct CDR3 sequences, around 13% appearing once. The time point is: newly diagnosed GD, antithyroid drugs for less than 3 months. The TCR library used RNA extracted from PBMCs. These data were also filed under a second study, of T cells in Graves' hyperthyroidism and ophthalmopathy.

Sample: peripheral blood mononuclear cells (PBMCs), taken at new diagnosis, from a patient treated with antithyroid drugs. These receptors were obtained from a woman younger than 45 with Graves disease.

This clonotype showed up many times. V and J are TRBV19 and TRBJ2-7; 9 bases are shared with TRBD2. This CDR3 region has 19 residues. The germline CDR1 and CDR2 sequences are LNHDA and SQIVND (reference sequence). The V segment lost 6 bases and the J segment 2 bases; nucleotides outside the gene matches: 20. The DNA of the CDR3 is TGTGCCAGTAGCCCTGGGGGAACCTCTAGCGGGACCGAGACCTACGAGCAGTACTTC. It codes for CASSPGGTSSGTETYEQYF.

This rearrangement joins TRBV6-1 to TRBJ1-2; D perhaps matches TRBD1 (5 bases). Germline loops: CDR1 MNHNS, CDR2 SASEGT. Trimming shortened V by 6 bases and J by 4 bases, and 18 bases separated the two germline ends. There are 15 residues in the CDR3. The CDR3 nucleotides read TGTGCCAGCAGCTTGGGCCGGGGGGTGTCCTATGGCTACACCTTC. Its protein product is CASSLGRGVSYGYTF.

This clonotype was observed once. A far more abundant clone sits one base away, making this likely a read error. V usage is TRBV2 and J usage is TRBJ2-7; D call uncertain. The CDR3 totals 14 residues. CDR1 SNHLY and CDR2 FYNNEI come from the germline V gene. V was shortened by 4 bases and J by 7 bases, with 17 bases between the two germline ends. Written as DNA, the CDR3 is TGTGCCAGCAGTGGGTTCCTAGTTTACAATGAGCAGTACTTC. This translates into CASSGFLVYNEQYF.

This clonotype was observed at least ten times. The chain links TRBV30 to TRBJ2-1; tentative D call: TRBD2 (5 bases). Deletions cut 5 bases from V and 2 bases from J, with 13 bases between. The length of the CDR3 is 14 residues. Looked up from germline, CDR1 is GTSNPN and CDR2 is SVGIG (reference sequence). The CDR3 DNA reads as TGTGCCTGGGAGGGTGGAGGTACCTACAATGAGCAGTTCTTC. As protein: CAWEGGGTYNEQFF.

This clonotype has a count of ten or more. The chain combines TRBV7-9 with TRBJ2-7; 7 bases align to TRBD1. CDR3 length: 17 amino acids. V lost 4 bases and J lost 5; bases outside the gene matches: 17. Germline-derived CDR1 and CDR2 are SEHNR and FQNEAQ (reference sequence). CDR3 nucleotide sequence: TGTGCCAGCAGCTCTCTCCTCGTCGGGACAGCGAACGACGAGCAGTACTTC. This translates into CASSSLLVGTANDEQYF.

The V gene is TRBV19, the J gene TRBJ1-5; D remains ambiguous. The CDR3 is made up of 16 amino acids. V lost 1 base and J 0 bases, leaving 10 bases between the germline ends. CDR1 and CDR2 from the germline V gene are LNHDA and SQIVND (reference sequence). Written as DNA, the CDR3 is TGTGCCAGTAGTATAGCAGGTTCCCCTAGCAATCAGCCCCAGCATTTT. This encodes CASSIAGSPSNQPQHF.

The table lists this clonotype with many counts. The chain has TRBV6-9 and TRBJ2-5, with 9 bases matching TRBD1. This CDR3 contains 17 residues. The germline gives CDR1 MNHGY, CDR2 SVAAGI. The V and J ends lost 3 bases and 5 bases, in that order; junction bases with no gene match: 13. CDR3 sequence (DNA): TGTGCCAGCAGTTACCCGTCGTCCGGGACAGGGAAGGAGACCCAGTACTTC. It translates to CASSYPSSGTGKETQYF.

This clonotype has just a few counts. The chain combines TRBV19 with TRBJ2-7; 9 bases agree with TRBD2. With 4 bases clipped from V and 3 bases from J, the junction kept 4 bases outside the gene matches. Germline-derived CDR1 and CDR2 are LNHDA and SQIVND (reference sequence). The CDR3 contains 14 residues. The CDR3 bases are TGTGCCAGTAGTAAGGCGGGGGGGAACTACGAGCAGTACTTC. Its protein product is CASSKAGGNYEQYF.

This clonotype has at least ten counts. The rearrangement joins TRBV20-1 to TRBJ2-5; TRBD2 matches 10 bases. Germline trimming cut 2 bases from V and 6 bases from J; bases unmatched to any gene: 18. Germline V gives CDR1 DFQATT, CDR2 SNEGSKA (reference sequence). The CDR3 is 18 residues long. CDR3 in DNA: TGCAGTGCTAGACCGTTAAAAAAACCCGGGACTAGCGTAAAGACCCAGTACTTC. It encodes CSARPLKKPGTSVKTQYF.

In this sample, this clonotype turned up many times. This chain links TRBV27 with TRBJ2-7; no firm D call. The V end was cut by 5 bases, the J end by 1 base, with 36 bases between. Germline lookup yields CDR1 MNHEY and CDR2 SMNVEV (reference sequence). The CDR3 sequence is 22 residues long. The CDR3 protein is CASSPGRNYRIRWHSLSYEQYF. CDR3 bases: TGTGCCAGCAGTCCTGGACGCAATTATAGGATTCGGTGGCACTCGCTATCCTACGAGCAGTACTTC.

There are many counts of this clonotype. At one boundary the junction diverges from the germline segment, which might be a read error. V is TRBV6-1 and J is TRBJ1-5; possible D gene TRBD1, 5 bases. This CDR3 is 14 amino acids long. Germline CDR1 reads MNHNS; CDR2 reads SASEGT. Here the CDR3 DNA reads TGTGCCAGCAGGGCACAGGAGCGCAACCAGCCCCAGCATTTT. Translation gives CASRAQERNQPQHF.

This clonotype was detected ten times or more. The V gene is TRBV7-9, the J gene TRBJ2-1; possible D gene TRBD2, 5 bases. V dropped 10 bases and J dropped 7 bases, with 11 bases sitting between them. CDR1 and CDR2 from the germline V gene are SEHNR and FQNEAQ (reference sequence). The CDR3 spans 11 residues. For the CDR3, the DNA is TGTGCCAACGAACGGGGAAATGAGCAGTTCTTC. Residues: CANERGNEQFF.

This clonotype was detected only a few times. The gene calls are TRBV20-1 and TRBJ1-2, with D possibly being TRBD1 (5 bases). The CDR3 spans 10 residues. CDR1 and CDR2 (germline): DFQATT, SNEGSKA (reference sequence). V lost 8 bases and J 5 bases, leaving 9 bases between the germline ends. DNA for the CDR3: TGCAGTTGGGGCTCTTATGGCTACACCTTC. It translates to CSWGSYGYTF.

This clonotype was picked up a small number of times. A much bigger clone sits one base away, suggesting this may be a read error. The rearrangement joins TRBV2 to TRBJ2-7; D remains ambiguous. CDR1 and CDR2 (germline): SNHLY, FYNNEI. Trimming shortened V by 7 bases and J by 6 bases, and 16 bases separated the two germline ends. The CDR3 loop spans 13 amino acids. CDR3 amino acids: CASKLLPLCEQYF. The CDR3 DNA reads as TGTGCCAGCAAGTTGCTTCCCCTCTGCGAGCAGTACTTC.

This clonotype was counted ten times or more. The J gene is TRBJ2-1, the V gene TRBV7-2, with TRBD2 identical over 10 bases. V trimming: 6 bases; J trimming: 2 bases; junction bases outside the gene matches: 7. The CDR3 runs 16 residues. CDR1 is SGHTA and CDR2 is FQGNSA in the germline V gene. The CDR3: CASRSSGRGTYNEQFF. CDR3 nucleotide sequence: TGTGCCAGCAGGTCTAGCGGGAGAGGAACCTACAATGAGCAGTTCTTC.

Many counts were recorded for this clonotype. The chain carries TRBV24-1 and TRBJ1-2; D gene ambiguous. Deletions cut 1 base from V and 6 bases from J, with 11 bases between. This CDR3 is built from 14 residues. CDR1 and CDR2 (germline): KGHDR, SFDVKD. As DNA, the CDR3 is TGTGCCACCAGTGATTTTTCCCGGGGTCATGGCTACACCTTC. It specifies CATSDFSRGHGYTF.

This clonotype has at least ten counts. V is TRBV27 and J is TRBJ2-7; D unresolved. The V gene's germline CDR1 is MNHEY and CDR2 SMNVEV (reference sequence). This CDR3 has 11 amino acids. V lost 8 bases and J 2 bases, leaving 7 bases between the germline ends. The CDR3 sequence is CASGPTYEQYF. DNA of the CDR3: TGTGCCAGCGGGCCGACCTACGAGCAGTACTTC.

Concerning this clonotype: It may be a read error: a sequence one base away is much more abundant. The conserved phenylalanine or tryptophan is not found at the CDR3 terminus, so this likely reflects a read error. The CDR3 region is CASSQEFGTGNTEQFL. In DNA form, the CDR3 reads TGTGCCAGCAGCCAAGAATTCGGGACAGGGAATACTGAGCAGTTCTTG. The genes are TRBV3-1 and TRBJ2-1; TRBD1 matches at 9 bases. With V trimmed by 0 bases and J by 9 bases, 9 bases remained unmatched. The CDR3 sequence is 16 residues long. Germline assignment: CDR1 LGHDT and CDR2 YNNKEL (reference sequence).

This clonotype was recorded at least ten times. The V call is TRBV7-8, the J call TRBJ1-1; D is perhaps TRBD1 (5 bases). Germline values: CDR1 SGHVS, CDR2 FQNEAQ. Trimming removed 4 bases from V and 5 bases from J, with 8 bases in between. CDR3 size: 12 residues. The CDR3 protein is CASSSDSTEAFF. The CDR3 region has the DNA TGTGCCAGCAGCTCTGACAGTACTGAAGCTTTCTTT. The full variable domain, in which reference TRBV7-8 and TRBJ1-1 provide the parts outside the CDR3, is GAGVSQSPRYKVAKRGQDVALRCDPISGHVSLFWYQQALGQGPEFLTYFQNEAQLDKSGLPSDRFFAERPEGSVSTLKIQRTQQEDSAVYLCASSSDSTEAFFGQGTRLTVV.

This clonotype has a count of ten or more. The rearrangement joins TRBV2 to TRBJ1-6; D possibly corresponds to TRBD1 (6 bases). This CDR3 has 13 amino acids. The V gene lost 6 bases and the J gene lost 5 bases, with 8 bases spanning the gap. Looked up from germline, CDR1 is SNHLY and CDR2 is FYNNEI. CDR3 loop: CASRYRDNSPLHF. The CDR3 DNA reads as TGTGCCAGCAGGTACAGGGATAATTCACCCCTCCACTTT.

This clonotype was counted between two and nine times. This sequence joins TRBV19 and TRBJ2-5; D gene uncertain. The germline V gene encodes CDR1 LNHDA and CDR2 SQIVND (reference sequence). The CDR3 totals 14 residues. V dropped 5 bases and J dropped 2 bases, with 12 bases sitting between them. The DNA for the CDR3 is TGTGCCAGTAGTCGAAGGGCACGTCAAGAGACCCAGTACTTC. Translation gives CASSRRARQETQYF.

This rearrangement joins TRBV11-3 to TRBJ2-1, with 7 bases identical to TRBD2. Germline trimming cut 5 bases from V and 8 bases from J; bases unmatched to any gene: 18. CDR3 length: 17 residues. The germline V gene has CDR1 SGHNT and CDR2 YENEEA. The CDR3 spells CASSPGGNRRRRDEQFF. The CDR3 nucleotides read TGTGCCAGCAGCCCGGGAGGAAACCGTAGGAGGAGGGATGAGCAGTTCTTC.

The sample holds many counts of this clonotype. CDR3 residues: CATSAAVGQGARYNEQFF. CDR3 DNA sequence: TGTGCCACCAGTGCCGCGGTAGGACAGGGGGCAAGGTACAATGAGCAGTTCTTC. The V and J genes are TRBV24-1 and TRBJ2-1; TRBD1 matches 11 bases. V was clipped by 5 bases and J by 4 bases; unmatched bases: 12. This CDR3 contains 18 residues. Germline V gives CDR1 KGHDR, CDR2 SFDVKD.

This clonotype was found many times. A junction boundary mismatches the germline segment, possibly from a read error. The chain links TRBV28 to TRBJ1-1; 7 bases match TRBD1. CDR3 length: 14 amino acids. In germline, CDR1 is MDHEN, CDR2 SYDVKM. The CDR3: CASSLSGGNTEAFF. The CDR3 region has the DNA TGTGCCAGCAGCTTATCAGGGGGGAACACTGAAGCTTTCTTT.

In its sample, this clonotype was seen many times. The rearrangement joins TRBV5-6 to TRBJ2-1, with 8 bases matching TRBD2. V was pared by 6 bases and J by 9 bases, with 8 bases of the junction left unmatched. Germline lookup yields CDR1 SGHDT and CDR2 YYEEEE. This CDR3 is built from 13 residues. CDR3 nucleotides: TGTGCCAGCACCGATAGCGGGATCGGTGAGCAGTTCTTC. This translates into CASTDSGIGEQFF.

At least ten counts were recorded for this clonotype. The CDR3 region is CASSPPGELFF. The CDR3 region has the DNA TGTGCCAGCAGTCCTCCCGGGGAGCTGTTTTTT. This sequence joins TRBV2 and TRBJ2-2; D is unresolved. The CDR3 length is 11 residues. V dropped 5 bases and J dropped 6 bases, with 4 bases sitting between them. Germline V lookup: CDR1 SNHLY, CDR2 FYNNEI.